This T cell receptor (beta chain) appears in the sequencing data of a study of cytomegalovirus exposure and HLA in healthy donors. Findings and caveats of the study: A later analysis showed TCR association rates differing by HLA locus, peaking at DRB1 and lowest at HLA-C.

Primers: 60 Vbeta forward and 13 Jbeta reverse. The protocol was immunoSEQ multiplex PCR, while the TCRdb copy is restricted to in-frame clones and leaves out a portion. The sample has under 170,000 clones; about four fifths are singletons. The CDR3 consists of 14 residues. Trimming cost V 4 bases and J 0 bases, with 12 bases left between them. CDR1 is SQVTM, CDR2 ANQGSEA, per germline. Each of the donors was a healthy bone marrow donor. Remarks on this clone: Its antigen remains unidentified.

V usage is TRBV29-1 and J usage is TRBJ2-5, with D possibly being TRBD1 (6 bases). The clonotype originates from a man aged 50 or older in good health and CMV-seropositive. What was sequenced was PBMCs. The chain's CDR3 is CSVVPGQNQETQYF. CDR3 in DNA: TGCAGCGTTGTACCGGGACAAAACCAAGAGACCCAGTACTTC.